One sample yielded the 29 T cell receptor beta chains listed below, sequenced in a study of T cell responses to AZD1222 COVID-19 vaccine. Here immunoSEQ multiplex PCR was the method, and the copy in TCRdb shows in-frame clones only, minus some. The sample carries some 96,000 clones, around nine tenths recorded once. Sample: peripheral blood, taken on day 0 of AZD1222 vaccination. The receptors shown here come from an adult in good health.

This sequence joins TRBV6-5 and TRBJ2-7; D perhaps matches TRBD1 (5 bases). The CDR3 consists of 15 residues. Per germline, CDR1 MNHEY and CDR2 SVGAGI. V shed 5 bases and J shed 0 bases, with 14 bases lying between them. Here the CDR3 DNA reads TGTGCCAGCAGTCAGGGCCGCCTGAGCTCCTACGAGCAGTACTTC. Residues: CASSQGRLSSYEQYF.

The chain combines TRBV27 with TRBJ2-2; the D gene is possibly TRBD1 (6 bases). Germline V gene sequence: CDR1 MNHEY, CDR2 SMNVEV (reference sequence). The CDR3 extends over 15 amino acids. V was trimmed by 3 bases and J by 5 bases, leaving 13 bases between them. The CDR3 reads CASSFQQGGTGELFF. DNA for the CDR3: TGTGCCAGCAGTTTTCAACAGGGCGGGACCGGGGAGCTGTTTTTT.

J is TRBJ2-2 and V is TRBV7-9, with 7 bases that match TRBD1. Germline-derived CDR1 and CDR2 are SEHNR and FQNEAQ (reference sequence). The CDR3 runs to 14 residues. Trimming cost V 7 bases and J 5 bases; bases outside gene matches: 7. CDR3 nucleotides: TGTGCCAGCAACACGAGACAGGGAACCGGGGAGCTGTTTTTT. It specifies CASNTRQGTGELFF.

Only one count was recorded for this clone. The V call is TRBV7-9, the J call TRBJ1-4, with TRBD1 identical over 9 bases. CDR1 SEHNR and CDR2 FQNEAQ come from the germline V gene (reference sequence). V was pared by 4 bases and J by 4 bases, with 4 bases of the junction left unmatched. The CDR3 totals 15 residues. This chain's CDR3 is CASSSRTGVNEKLFF. The CDR3 bases are TGTGCCAGCAGCTCCCGGACAGGGGTTAATGAAAAACTGTTTTTT.

In nucleotides, the CDR3 is TGTGCCAGCAGTACAGGGGCTGGAAACACCATATATTTT. This gives the protein CASSTGAGNTIYF. This sequence joins TRBV6-5 and TRBJ1-3; 7 bases are a match to TRBD1. The CDR3 is 13 residues long. The J segment lost 2 bases and the V segment lost 5 bases, leaving 0 bases of the junction unmatched. Germline assignment: CDR1 MNHEY and CDR2 SVGAGI.

V is TRBV4-3 and J is TRBJ2-1; 7 bases line up with TRBD2. J was trimmed by 3 bases and V by 6 bases; bases with no gene match: 8. Per the germline V gene, CDR1 is LGHNA and CDR2 is YSLEER. The CDR3 loop spans 15 amino acids. The CDR3: CASRQSRTSYNEQFF. The CDR3 DNA reads TGCGCCAGCAGGCAATCCCGGACTAGCTACAATGAGCAGTTCTTC.

The chain has TRBV7-8 and TRBJ2-3; TRBD2 matches at 13 bases. Germline V CDR1 and CDR2: SGHVS, FQNEAQ. The ends lost 5 bases at V and 4 bases at J; junction bases unmatched: 3. The CDR3 runs 15 residues. CDR3 nucleotides: TGTGCCAGCAGCCCAGGACTAGCGGGAGCAGATACGCAGTATTTT. It yields the protein CASSPGLAGADTQYF.

This chain joins TRBV28 and TRBJ1-5, with 8 bases fitting TRBD1. This CDR3 contains 13 residues. Germline CDR1 reads MDHEN; CDR2 reads SYDVKM. The V gene end was trimmed by 5 bases and the J gene end by 15 bases; junction bases not matched to a gene: 12. The CDR3 loop is CASSIPEQGVGHF. CDR3 nucleotides: TGTGCCAGCAGTATACCGGAACAGGGGGTGGGGCATTTT. The whole variable domain, filled in from reference TRBV28 and TRBJ1-5, reads DVKVTQSSRYLVKRTGEKVFLECVQDMDHENMFWYRQDPGLGLRLIYFSYDVKMKEKGDIPEGYSVSREKKERFSLILESASTNQTSMYLCASSIPEQGVGHFGDGTRLSIL.

V usage is TRBV30 and J usage is TRBJ1-5, with 7 bases fitting TRBD1. The J segment lost 2 bases and the V segment lost 3 bases, leaving 10 bases of the junction unmatched. The CDR3 loop spans 16 amino acids. Per germline, CDR1 GTSNPN and CDR2 SVGIG (reference sequence). DNA for the CDR3: TGTGCCTGGAGCTACAGGGGCTCGGGGGGCAATCAGCCCCAGCATTTT. This codes for CAWSYRGSGGNQPQHF. The whole variable domain, remainder taken from reference TRBV30 and TRBJ1-5, is SQTIHQWPATLVQPVGSPLSLECTVEGTSNPNLYWYRQAAGRGLQLLFYSVGIGQISSEVPQNLSASRPQDRQFILSSKKLLLSDSGFYLCAWSYRGSGGNQPQHFGDGTRLSIL.

The chain joins TRBV18 to TRBJ2-3; 7 bases line up with TRBD1. The trim removed 8 bases at V and 1 base at J, leaving 3 bases unmatched. Germline CDR1 and CDR2: KGHSH and LQKENI. The CDR3 runs to 13 residues. The CDR3 DNA follows: TGTGCCAGCGCTACAGGGGGCACAGATACGCAGTATTTT. Translated, it gives CASATGGTDTQYF. The complete variable domain, with remaining parts taken from reference TRBV18 and TRBJ2-3, reads NAGVMQNPRHLVRRRGQEARLRCSPMKGHSHVYWYRQLPEEGLKFMVYLQKENIIDESGMPKERFSAEFPKEGPSILRIQQVVRGDSAAYFCASATGGTDTQYFGPGTRLTVL.

The chain is built from TRBV7-9 and TRBJ2-3; 8 positions agree with TRBD2. This CDR3 contains 16 residues. Germline V gene data show CDR1 as SEHNR and CDR2 as FQNEAQ (reference sequence). V gave up 4 bases and J gave up 4 bases; unmatched junction bases: 10. CDR3 DNA: TGTGCCAGCAGCTCCCCCACAGCGGGAGCTCCAGATACGCAGTATTTT. Protein sequence: CASSSPTAGAPDTQYF.

The chain links TRBV7-8 to TRBJ1-4; no clear D gene. V shed 5 bases and J shed 4 bases, with 8 bases lying between them. The CDR3 extends over 13 amino acids. The germline V gene encodes CDR1 SGHVS and CDR2 FQNEAQ. As DNA, the CDR3 is TGTGCCAGCAGCCGGGGTCATAATGAAAAACTGTTTTTT. It translates to CASSRGHNEKLFF. Using reference TRBV7-8 and TRBJ1-4 for the parts outside the CDR3, the full variable domain is GAGVSQSPRYKVAKRGQDVALRCDPISGHVSLFWYQQALGQGPEFLTYFQNEAQLDKSGLPSDRFFAERPEGSVSTLKIQRTQQEDSAVYLCASSRGHNEKLFFGSGTQLSVL.

The rearrangement links TRBV4-1 to TRBJ1-4; 9 bases map to TRBD1. The CDR3 runs to 14 residues. The germline V gene has CDR1 MGHRA and CDR2 YSYEKL. With V trimmed by 5 bases and J by 10 bases, 8 bases remained unmatched. CDR3 region: CASSSGTGPGKLFF. The CDR3 coding sequence is TGCGCCAGCAGCTCCGGGACAGGGCCTGGAAAACTGTTTTTT.

This clone came up a few times. The chain combines TRBV28 with TRBJ2-1; D may be TRBD2 (5 bases). Germline V gene data show CDR1 as MDHEN and CDR2 as SYDVKM. The CDR3 is 16 residues long. V lost 5 bases, J lost 4 bases, and 18 bases lay in between. The CDR3 loop reads CASSTRIFGIYNEQFF. The DNA for the CDR3 is TGTGCCAGCAGTACGCGGATCTTCGGGATATACAATGAGCAGTTCTTC.

The sample holds one count of this clone. In nucleotides, the CDR3 is TGTGCCAGCAGTCACCGAACCAACTATGGCTACACCTTC. Amino acid sequence: CASSHRTNYGYTF. This chain uses TRBV27 with TRBJ1-2; D uncertain. CDR1 is MNHEY and CDR2 is SMNVEV in the germline V gene (reference sequence). V was cut by 5 bases and J by 2 bases, with 9 bases left in between. This CDR3 region has 13 residues.

The genes are TRBV19 and TRBJ2-4; D ambiguous. Per germline, CDR1 LNHDA and CDR2 SQIVND (reference sequence). CDR3 size: 13 residues. V was clipped by 5 bases and J by 7 bases, with 12 bases between them. The CDR3 loop is CASSLKVGNIQYF. CDR3 nucleotide sequence: TGTGCCAGTAGTTTAAAGGTGGGGAACATTCAGTACTTC.

This chain uses TRBV2 with TRBJ2-5, with D maybe TRBD1 (6 bases). V lost 7 bases and J 3 bases, leaving 15 bases between the germline ends. Germline CDR1 reads SNHLY; CDR2 reads FYNNEI. The CDR3 totals 14 residues. Here the CDR3 reads CASKTSGAEETQYF. CDR3 bases: TGTGCCAGCAAGACGTCAGGGGCCGAAGAGACCCAGTACTTC.

The chain combines TRBV19 with TRBJ2-1; a possible D gene is TRBD1 (6 bases). V was shortened by 9 bases and J by 0 bases, with 15 bases between the two germline ends. The CDR3 consists of 15 residues. CDR1 is LNHDA and CDR2 is SQIVND in the germline V gene (reference sequence). In DNA form, the CDR3 reads TGTGCCAGCCACCGAAGAGGGGGCTCCTACAATGAGCAGTTCTTC. Translated, it gives CASHRRGGSYNEQFF.

The V and J genes are TRBV5-1 and TRBJ2-3; D is undetermined. In germline, CDR1 is SGHRS, CDR2 YFSETQ. The CDR3 extends over 16 amino acids. Trimming cost V 0 bases and J 5 bases, with 16 bases left between them. CDR3 nucleotide sequence: TGCGCCAGCAGCTTGGGTGTCGGGTGGCCAGGAGATACGCAGTATTTT. The encoded protein is CASSLGVGWPGDTQYF.

The gene calls are TRBV6-1 and TRBJ1-5; D remains ambiguous. The ends were cut back, 3 bases at V and 4 bases at J, with 4 bases in the middle. The CDR3 totals 12 residues. Germline V gene data show CDR1 as MNHNS and CDR2 as SASEGT. In DNA, the CDR3 is TGTGCCAGCAGTGATGGGAATCAGCCCCAGCATTTT. Translated: CASSDGNQPQHF.

This clone appeared a single time. V usage is TRBV6-4 and J usage is TRBJ2-7; 10 bases line up with TRBD2. From germline, CDR1 is MRHNA and CDR2 SNTAGT. This CDR3 is 16 amino acids long. V was pared by 4 bases and J by 6 bases, with 12 bases of the junction left unmatched. The CDR3 loop reads CASSGAPSGSVAEQYF. Here the CDR3 DNA reads TGTGCCAGCAGTGGGGCACCTAGCGGGAGCGTAGCCGAGCAGTACTTC.

V and J are TRBV7-9 and TRBJ1-2; possible D gene TRBD1, 5 bases. The V gene lost 7 bases and the J gene lost 4 bases, with 16 bases spanning the gap. Germline CDR1 SEHNR, CDR2 FQNEAQ (reference sequence). This CDR3 has 14 residues. CDR3: CASNTDPGGYGYTF. The CDR3 coding sequence is TGTGCCAGCAACACTGATCCGGGGGGCTATGGCTACACCTTC.

The chain uses TRBV4-3 and TRBJ1-4; D may be TRBD1 (5 bases). This CDR3 comprises 17 residues. Germline assignment: CDR1 LGHNA and CDR2 YSLEER. V shed 0 bases and J shed 8 bases, with 19 bases lying between them. CDR3: CASSQEARAPFGEKLFF. CDR3 sequence (DNA): TGCGCCAGCAGCCAAGAGGCCAGGGCACCGTTCGGGGAAAAACTGTTTTTT.

The CDR3, as DNA: TGCGCCAGCAGCTTCGGCGGGACTCAGCCCCCCGGGGAGCTGTTTTTT. Translation: CASSFGGTQPPGELFF. The rearrangement links TRBV5-1 to TRBJ2-2; perhaps TRBD2 as D (6 bases). The germline gives CDR1 SGHRS, CDR2 YFSETQ. Trimming shortened V by 2 bases and J by 6 bases, and 17 bases separated the two germline ends. The CDR3 loop spans 16 amino acids.

The CDR3 bases are TGTGCCAGCACCGCACTTGCTGGAGATGGCTACACCTTC. As protein: CASTALAGDGYTF. The V and J genes are TRBV3-1 (or the pseudogene TRBV3-2) and TRBJ1-2, with D uncertain. The CDR3 sequence is 13 residues long. Trimming cost V 7 bases and J 6 bases, with 15 bases left between them. CDR1 is LGHDT and CDR2 is YNNKEL in the germline V gene (reference sequence).

This chain uses TRBV27 with TRBJ1-2, with a weak D call TRBD1 (6 bases). Deletions cut 4 bases from V and 5 bases from J, with 23 bases between. Germline assignment: CDR1 MNHEY and CDR2 SMNVEV (reference sequence). The CDR3 is made up of 17 amino acids. The CDR3 nucleotides are TGTGCCAGCAGTTCCCCTATGAGGGGGGGGCGATGGTATGGCTACACCTTC. Protein sequence: CASSSPMRGGRWYGYTF.

Concerning this clone: Other DNA sequences in this specimen translate into the identical CDR3. The rearrangement links TRBV18 to TRBJ1-1; D unresolved. This CDR3 region has 13 residues. Germline V gene sequence: CDR1 KGHSH, CDR2 LQKENI. The V gene lost 2 bases and the J gene lost 5 bases, with 9 bases spanning the gap. The CDR3 coding sequence is TGTGCCAGCTCACCAATCGGGAATACTGAAGCTTTCTTT. This codes for CASSPIGNTEAFF.

The chain couples TRBV12-3 or TRBV12-4 to TRBJ2-7; TRBD1 or TRBD2 may be the D gene (6 bases each). This CDR3 has 13 amino acids. V gave up 7 bases and J gave up 3 bases, with 13 bases separating them. The CDR3 DNA reads TGTGCCAGCACTTTGGGGGGCCGCTACGAGCAGTACTTC. It encodes CASTLGGRYEQYF.

The chain links TRBV12-3 or TRBV12-4 to TRBJ1-1; D gene unclear. This CDR3 has 13 amino acids. V dropped 3 bases and J dropped 1 base, with 6 bases sitting between them. The CDR3 sequence is CASSFNRNTEAFF. CDR3 coding DNA: TGTGCCAGCAGTTTTAACCGGAACACTGAAGCTTTCTTT.